This TCR beta chain was recorded in a study of OX40 agonist ivuxolimab in advanced cancers. About the research overall: Patients got intravenous ivuxolimab at 0.01 to 10 mg/kg every 2 weeks.

TCRdb's table, derived via immunoSEQ multiplex PCR, lists solely in-frame clones and lacks some. The sample carries 60,000 to 75,000 clones, 88% recorded once. Germline CDR1 and CDR2: LGHNA and YSLEER. The CDR3 loop spans 17 amino acids. Between the trimmed V and J ends, which lost 3 bases and 9 bases, there was a span of 26 bases. Sequences were derived from CD4+ or CD8+ T cells sorted from blood, sampled in a trial of the OX40 agonist ivuxolimab. V gene TRBV4-3 combines with J gene TRBJ2-5; D may be TRBD1 (10 bases). This receptor was identified in an adult with an advanced solid tumor such as melanoma, head and neck, liver or kidney cancer. CDR3: CASSQGTGDSAGGSQYF. CDR3 bases: TGCGCCAGCAGCCAGGGGACAGGGGATTCGGCGGGGGGGTCCCAGTACTTC.